These 19 T cell receptor beta chains originate from one sample sequenced in a study of blood T cell repertoires in COVID-19. Clones were read by immunoSEQ multiplex PCR, and TCRdb kept only the in-frame ones, dropping some. This sample has 25,000 to 40,000 clones, with roughly 87% found just once. Sequences were obtained from peripheral blood. These TCRs come from a man between 70 and 80 years old with active or convalescent COVID-19.

The chain links TRBV27 to TRBJ1-1, with D hard to call. The CDR3 consists of 14 residues. Between the trimmed V and J ends, which lost 4 bases and 3 bases, there was a span of 12 bases. CDR1 is MNHEY and CDR2 is SMNVEV in the germline V gene (reference sequence). The CDR3 DNA sequence: TGTGCCAGCAGTTCAACACAGCCCCACACTGAAGCTTTCTTT. This gives the protein CASSSTQPHTEAFF.

This rearrangement joins TRBV9 to TRBJ1-1; D unresolved. This CDR3 spans 13 amino acids. Deletions cut 0 bases from V and 1 base from J, with 4 bases between. CDR1 is SGDLS, CDR2 YYNGEE, per germline. The CDR3, as DNA: TGTGCCAGCAGCGTAGCCGGGAACACTGAAGCTTTCTTT. Translating it yields CASSVAGNTEAFF.

This chain uses TRBV6-2 or TRBV6-3 with TRBJ2-2; D is possibly TRBD1 (5 bases). The CDR3 is made up of 15 amino acids. Looked up from germline, CDR1 is MNHEY and CDR2 is SVGEGT. V was clipped by 1 base and J by 0 bases, with 6 bases between them. In DNA form, the CDR3 reads TGTGCCAGCAGTTACTTGACAGCGAACACCGGGGAGCTGTTTTTT. Translation gives CASSYLTANTGELFF.

The CDR3 region has the DNA TGTGCCAGCAGTTGGGGCAGGTACTACGAGCAGTACTTC. Translating it yields CASSWGRYYEQYF. The chain has TRBV28 and TRBJ2-7; D is possibly TRBD1 (5 bases). The V end was cut by 4 bases, the J end by 3 bases, with 10 bases between. CDR1 and CDR2 (germline): MDHEN, SYDVKM. This CDR3 comprises 13 residues.

The rearrangement uses TRBV2 and TRBJ1-1, with a tentative D call TRBD1 (5 bases). CDR1 SNHLY and CDR2 FYNNEI come from the germline V gene. V lost 6 bases and J lost 1, with 15 bases in between. The CDR3 sequence is 15 residues long. CDR3 in amino acids: CASSETRQQNTEAFF. DNA for the CDR3: TGTGCCAGCAGCGAGACCCGACAGCAGAACACTGAAGCTTTCTTT.

The chain employs TRBV19 and TRBJ1-1; D ambiguous. The CDR3 covers 13 residues. The V and J ends lost 7 bases and 1 base respectively, with 10 bases between them. The V gene's germline CDR1 is LNHDA and CDR2 SQIVND (reference sequence). As DNA, the CDR3 is TGTGCCAGTACCCTGCGGGGGAACACTGAAGCTTTCTTT. Amino acid sequence: CASTLRGNTEAFF.

The chain combines TRBV7-2 with TRBJ1-1, with 8 bases lining up with TRBD1. CDR1 and CDR2 (germline): SGHTA, FQGNSA. This CDR3 has 14 amino acids. The V gene end was trimmed by 5 bases and the J gene end by 0 bases; junction bases not matched to a gene: 2. CDR3 loop: CASSLDRVNTEAFF. The DNA of the CDR3 is TGTGCCAGCAGCCTGGACAGGGTGAACACTGAAGCTTTCTTT.

V usage is TRBV6-5 and J usage is TRBJ1-6; possibly TRBD1 for D (5 bases). The CDR3 runs 14 residues. CDR1 and CDR2 from the germline V gene are MNHEY and SVGAGI. With 6 bases removed from V and 3 bases from J, the gap between germline ends came to 9 bases. The CDR3 region has the DNA TGTGCCAGCAGGGTGGGACTCTATAATTCACCCCTCCACTTT. Protein product: CASRVGLYNSPLHF.

J is TRBJ1-1 and V is TRBV4-1; 10 positions agree with TRBD1. V lost 0 bases to trimming and J lost 6 bases; unmatched junction nucleotides: 4. Germline loops: CDR1 MGHRA, CDR2 YSYEKL. CDR3 size: 15 residues. CDR3 coding DNA: TGCGCCAGCAGCCAAGAGGGACAGGGGCGGGCTGAAGCTTTCTTT. Amino acids: CASSQEGQGRAEAFF.

The genes are TRBV27 and TRBJ2-7, with D possibly TRBD1 on 7 matching bases. Germline CDR1 reads MNHEY; CDR2 reads SMNVEV (reference sequence). Trimming removed 2 bases at V and 1 base at J, with 12 bases between. This CDR3 has 15 amino acids. In DNA form, the CDR3 reads TGTGCCAGCAGTTTAAAGGGGGCGGGGTCCTACGAGCAGTACTTC. Translated: CASSLKGAGSYEQYF.

The J gene is TRBJ1-1, the V gene TRBV7-3; tentative D call: TRBD1 (5 bases). This CDR3 comprises 13 residues. V was trimmed by 5 bases and J by 5 bases, leaving 12 bases between them. From germline, CDR1 is SGHTA and CDR2 FQGTGA. This chain's CDR3 is CASSPGGTTEAFF. The CDR3 DNA sequence: TGTGCCAGCAGCCCCGGGGGGACGACTGAAGCTTTCTTT.

This clone has a handful of counts. The chain uses TRBV4-3 and TRBJ2-7; D unresolved. The CDR3 is made up of 16 amino acids. CDR1 is LGHNA, CDR2 YSLEER, per germline. With 0 bases removed from V and 2 bases from J, the gap between germline ends came to 14 bases. CDR3 protein: CASSQDLVTGAYEQYF. Here the CDR3 DNA reads TGCGCCAGCAGCCAAGATCTTGTAACCGGAGCCTACGAGCAGTACTTC.

The J gene is TRBJ1-1, the V gene TRBV11-2, with 9 positions matching TRBD1. V was pared by 1 base and J by 5 bases, with 17 bases of the junction left unmatched. The CDR3 is 19 amino acids. Germline CDR1 is SGHAT and CDR2 is FQNNGV. The CDR3 here is CASSLGRIWDREGRTEAFF. For the CDR3, the DNA is TGTGCCAGCAGCTTAGGTAGAATCTGGGACAGGGAAGGGAGGACTGAAGCTTTCTTT.

The rearrangement uses TRBV5-1 and TRBJ1-4, with 12 bases aligning to TRBD1. Germline V gives CDR1 SGHRS, CDR2 YFSETQ. The length of the CDR3 is 15 residues. Trimming took 3 bases from V and 8 from J; bases not matched to a gene: 5. CDR3 DNA sequence: TGCGCCAGCAGCTCGGGGACAGGGGGCGGCGAAAAACTGTTTTTT. Translated, it gives CASSSGTGGGEKLFF.

This chain joins TRBV2 and TRBJ2-7, with D hard to call. V was pared by 3 bases and J by 1 base, with 16 bases between. Germline V gene lookup returns CDR1 SNHLY and CDR2 FYNNEI. The CDR3 length is 16 residues. CDR3 coding DNA: TGTGCCAGCAGTGATCAACTCGCCCCTATTTCCTACGAGCAGTACTTC. This codes for CASSDQLAPISYEQYF.

To note about this clone: Other DNA sequences in the sample encode the same CDR3. V usage is TRBV19 and J usage is TRBJ2-5; TRBD2 aligns across 9 bases. Trimming removed 3 bases from V and 2 bases from J; junction bases left unmatched: 7. This CDR3 contains 16 residues. Per the germline V gene, CDR1 is LNHDA and CDR2 is SQIVND (reference sequence). This CDR3 reads CASSIGGAGGQETQYF. The CDR3 region has the DNA TGTGCCAGTAGTATTGGGGGAGCGGGGGGTCAAGAGACCCAGTACTTC.

The chain employs TRBV5-1 and TRBJ1-1; the D gene is possibly TRBD1 (5 bases). Trimming took off 4 bases at V and 1 base at J, with 14 bases between the two ends. Germline values: CDR1 SGHRS, CDR2 YFSETQ. The CDR3 extends over 15 amino acids. CDR3 residues: CASSTRMDKNTEAFF. Here the CDR3 DNA reads TGCGCCAGCAGCACAAGGATGGACAAGAACACTGAAGCTTTCTTT. Full variable domain (rest looked up from reference TRBV5-1 and TRBJ1-1): KAGVTQTPRYLIKTRGQQVTLSCSPISGHRSVSWYQQTPGQGLQFLFEYFSETQRNKGNFPGRFSGRQFSNSRSEMNVSTLELGDSALYLCASSTRMDKNTEAFFGQGTRLTVV.

This chain uses TRBV10-3 with TRBJ1-6, with a possible D match to TRBD1 (6 bases). Deletions cut 2 bases from V and 9 bases from J, with 17 bases between. Germline V CDR1 and CDR2: ENHRY, SYGVKD. This CDR3 has 16 residues. The CDR3 bases are TGTGCCATCAGTGAGACGGGGACACCGGGGACTTCACCCCTCCACTTT. Protein sequence: CAISETGTPGTSPLHF.

The rearrangement uses TRBV5-6 and TRBJ2-7; 8 bases match TRBD1. The germline gives CDR1 SGHDT, CDR2 YYEEEE. The junction had 10 bases not matched to a gene; V was cut back by 5 bases and J by 6 bases. CDR3 length equals 14 residues. The CDR3 nucleotides are TGTGCCAGCAGTCGCGGACAGGGACACCGCGAGCAGTACTTC. Amino acids: CASSRGQGHREQYF.